What follows are 13 T cell receptor beta chains derived from one specimen sequenced in a study of blood T cell repertoires in COVID-19. Sequencing used immunoSEQ multiplex PCR; TCRdb keeps in-frame clones, though not all of them. The table records over 110,000 clones, roughly 80% of them present only once. The sample comprised peripheral blood. The receptors shown here come from a man between 65 and 80 years old who had recovered from COVID-19.

A single count supports this clone. The gene calls are TRBV7-9 and TRBJ1-4, with D tentatively TRBD1 (5 bases). With 5 bases removed from V and 1 base from J, the gap between germline ends came to 23 bases. The CDR3 has 19 amino acids. Per the germline V gene, CDR1 is SEHNR and CDR2 is FQNEAQ (reference sequence). This chain's CDR3 is CASSPQGLQNRGTNEKLFF. The CDR3 nucleotides read TGTGCCAGCAGCCCCCAGGGACTCCAAAATAGAGGAACTAATGAAAAACTGTTTTTT.

The rearrangement joins TRBV29-1 to TRBJ2-1; 14 bases line up with TRBD2. The trim removed 6 bases at V and 13 bases at J, leaving 17 bases unmatched. The germline V gene has CDR1 SQVTM and CDR2 ANQGSEA. The CDR3 runs to 16 residues. CDR3 nucleotides: TGCAGCGTCGACCACGCAGCCGGGACTAGCGGGGGTTCACAGTTCTTC. This sequence encodes CSVDHAAGTSGGSQFF.

This clone was seen more than once but under ten times. The V and J genes are TRBV19 and TRBJ1-3; 7 bases fit TRBD1. This CDR3 is built from 14 residues. V was clipped by 7 bases and J by 4 bases; unmatched bases: 7. Germline-derived CDR1 and CDR2 are LNHDA and SQIVND (reference sequence). CDR3 bases: TGTGCCAGTAACTTGGGGACAGCAGGAAACACCATATATTTT. It is translated as CASNLGTAGNTIYF.

The chain joins TRBV11-2 to TRBJ2-3, with 9 nucleotides matching TRBD2. CDR1 is SGHAT and CDR2 is FQNNGV in the germline V gene. The CDR3 sequence is 16 residues long. J was trimmed by 2 bases and V by 2 bases; bases with no gene match: 5. The CDR3 region has the DNA TGTGCCAGCAGCTTAAGGCTAGCGGGAACCACAGATACGCAGTATTTT. Translation gives CASSLRLAGTTDTQYF.

The chain recombines TRBV12-5 with TRBJ2-1, with a tentative D call TRBD2 (7 bases). This CDR3 spans 16 amino acids. Per germline, CDR1 LGHNT and CDR2 FRNRAP. Trimming pared 4 bases from V and 7 bases from J, leaving 20 bases between. CDR3 coding DNA: TGTGCTAGTGGTTCTACGGGGGCGGGAGTTTTAAATGAGCAGTTCTTC. Translated: CASGSTGAGVLNEQFF.

J is TRBJ1-2 and V is TRBV9; 9 positions match TRBD1. Per the germline V gene, CDR1 is SGDLS and CDR2 is YYNGEE. V shed 2 bases, J shed 3 bases, and the junction held 5 bases outside the gene matches. The CDR3 covers 15 residues. CDR3 protein: CASSVWDRVHYGYTF. CDR3 nucleotides: TGTGCCAGCAGCGTTTGGGACAGGGTGCACTATGGCTACACCTTC.

The chain carries TRBV28 and TRBJ1-5, with 10 bases identical to TRBD1. The CDR3 is 15 residues long. Trimming cost V 6 bases and J 4 bases; bases outside gene matches: 6. The V gene's germline CDR1 is MDHEN and CDR2 SYDVKM. The CDR3 nucleotides are TGTGCCAGCAGAGAGACAGGGGGCAGGAATCAGCCCCAGCATTTT. Translated: CASRETGGRNQPQHF.

The chain joins TRBV10-3 to TRBJ2-1; the match to TRBD2 covers 8 bases. The CDR3 has 14 amino acids. The ends lost 4 bases at V and 6 bases at J; junction bases unmatched: 5. Germline V gives CDR1 ENHRY, CDR2 SYGVKD. The CDR3 DNA sequence: TGTGCCATCAGTGCCGGGACTAGATTCAATGAGCAGTTCTTC. It specifies CAISAGTRFNEQFF.

The J gene is TRBJ2-2, the V gene TRBV7-6, with a possible D match to TRBD1 (5 bases). CDR1 and CDR2 (germline): SGHVS, FNYEAQ. Trimming stripped 0 bases from V and 0 bases from J, with 5 bases between. CDR3 length equals 15 residues. CDR3 loop: CASSLARANTGELFF. The CDR3 DNA follows: TGTGCCAGCAGCTTAGCCAGGGCGAACACCGGGGAGCTGTTTTTT.

The genes are TRBV6-6 and TRBJ2-7; 8 positions match TRBD1. Germline CDR1 MNHNY, CDR2 SVGAGI (reference sequence). J was trimmed by 5 bases and V by 8 bases; bases with no gene match: 8. The CDR3 is 13 amino acids. The CDR3 is CASSGGAGHEQYF. The CDR3 region has the DNA TGTGCCAGCTCAGGGGGCGCGGGACACGAGCAGTACTTC.

The chain uses TRBV10-1 and TRBJ2-7, with 7 bases lining up with TRBD1. From germline, CDR1 is WNHNN and CDR2 SYGVQD (reference sequence). The V gene end was trimmed by 4 bases and the J gene end by 7 bases; junction bases not matched to a gene: 7. The CDR3 is 13 residues long. CDR3 sequence: CASSGQGEGEQYF. Written as DNA, the CDR3 is TGCGCCAGCAGTGGACAGGGAGAGGGAGAGCAGTACTTC.

This clone is a singleton in its sample. This CDR3 reads CASSSSGTGNEQYF. In DNA, the CDR3 is TGTGCCAGCAGTTCCTCCGGGACAGGGAACGAGCAGTACTTC. The genes are TRBV27 and TRBJ2-7, with TRBD1 matching over 9 bases. There are 14 residues in the CDR3. Germline lookup yields CDR1 MNHEY and CDR2 SMNVEV (reference sequence). V lost 4 bases, J lost 5 bases, and 6 bases stayed unmatched.

The gene calls are TRBV14 and TRBJ1-4, with 10 bases matching TRBD1. The junction had 6 bases not matched to a gene; V was cut back by 1 base and J by 7 bases. CDR1 is SGHDN, CDR2 FVKESK, per germline. The CDR3 loop spans 16 amino acids. CDR3 protein: CASSQAGTGVSEKLFF. The CDR3 DNA follows: TGTGCCAGCAGCCAAGCTGGGACAGGGGTTAGTGAAAAACTGTTTTTT.